This T cell receptor (beta chain) appears in the sequencing data of a study of T cells in Graves' hyperthyroidism and ophthalmopathy. Regarding this clonotype: This may be a read error: a much more frequent sequence differs by one nucleotide.

Authors of the study amplified TCR beta CDR3 regions from RNA transcripts. Initially, a first-round RT-PCR of the TCR CDR3 employed the HTBI primer set. Using its own MiXCR run on the multiplex PCR reads, TCRdb lists one record per CDR3 protein. The sample lists 300,000 to 450,000 distinct CDR3 sequences; about 14% were seen once. This receptor was identified in a woman aged 60 to 75 with Graves' hyperthyroidism. The sample was blood.

CDR3 protein: CASSVLMVNEELFF. The CDR3 nucleotides are TGTGCCAGCAGTGTTTTGATGGTTAATGAAGAACTGTTTTTT. V and J are TRBV12-3 or TRBV12-4 and TRBJ1-4; D ambiguous. The CDR3 totals 14 residues.